Below, one T cell receptor beta chain is given with its context. This sample was taken from a study of metastatic and nonmetastatic thyroid tumors. TCRdb re-analyzed the PCR reads using MiXCR. The top ten clones hold 30% of a sample with several thousand clones, just under 30% of them seen once. The CDR3 spans 14 residues. Germline V CDR1 and CDR2: SGHVS, FNYEAQ. V was clipped by 1 base and J by 8 bases, with 14 bases between them. Until they underwent thyroid surgery, no patient had received any treatment. The TCR comes from a female donor with papillary thyroid cancer or a benign thyroid nodule (not recorded which). Some clones in this sample may be carry-over from other donors' samples. The chain combines TRBV7-6 with TRBJ1-2, with D maybe TRBD1 (5 bases). The material sequenced was tumor tissue. The CDR3 coding sequence is TGTGCCAGCAGCTTAGATCCGGGGGGGTCGGGCTACACCTTC. Protein: CASSLDPGGSGYTF.